The 5 T cell receptor beta chains in this list originate from one sample, sequenced in a study of tumor-infiltrating lymphocytes in primary liver carcinoma. The template, approximately 500 ng total RNA, yielded TCR beta cDNA made with a constant-region primer. Generation of the TCR beta libraries relied on three nested multiplex PCR rounds using slightly modified ARM-PCR. Use of TRBV1-TRBV30 forward primers with a C-beta reverse primer characterized the first two PCR rounds, which lasted roughly 11 cycles each. TCRdb reprocessed the multiplex PCR reads with MiXCR, giving one entry per CDR3 protein. The table lists about 84,000 distinct CDR3 sequences, 60% to 75% of them singletons. Unsorted bulk tissue (about 20-32 mg) underwent RNA and DNA co-extraction. Sequenced input: liver tumor tissue from sampling region 1. Subset denoted: tumor region T1, superior pole. All receptors derive from a middle-aged man with primary liver carcinoma and hepatitis B virus infection.

A note on this clonotype: This may be a read error: a much more frequent sequence differs by one nucleotide. The rearrangement joins TRBV10-3 to TRBJ2-3; a weak D match, TRBD1 (7 bases). CDR1 and CDR2 (germline): ENHRY, SYGVKD. This CDR3 is 13 amino acids long. CDR3 in amino acids: CAIGGTDTNTQYF. The CDR3 nucleotides are TGTGCCATCGGGGGGACAGACACAAATACGCAGTATTTT.

This clonotype was recorded at least ten times. V gene TRBV28 combines with J gene TRBJ1-2, with D maybe TRBD1 (5 bases). Trimming pared 6 bases from V and 5 bases from J, leaving 16 bases between. The CDR3 length is 14 residues. Germline values: CDR1 MDHEN, CDR2 SYDVKM. The CDR3 sequence: CASRAGGAEYGYTF. In DNA form, the CDR3 reads TGTGCCAGCAGAGCGGGAGGGGCAGAGTATGGCTACACCTTC.

In regard to this clonotype: Here the CDR3 omits its conserved ending phenylalanine or tryptophan, so a read error is the likely source. The chain links TRBV6-5 to TRBJ2-1; D might be TRBD2 (6 bases). V lost 6 bases, J lost 8 bases, and 26 bases lay in between. Germline CDR1 and CDR2: MNHEY and SVGAGI. This CDR3 has 17 residues. The CDR3: CASSLLESGPREYEQFY. DNA for the CDR3: TGTGCCAGCAGCCTACTGGAGAGCGGACCCCGGGAGTATGAGCAGTTCTAC.

Concerning this clonotype: The conserved phenylalanine or tryptophan is not found at the CDR3 terminus, so this likely reflects a read error. This rearrangement joins TRBV4-1 to TRBJ2-7, with 7 bases that match TRBD2. CDR1 and CDR2 from the germline V gene are MGHRA and YSYEKL. V lost 4 bases, J lost 2 bases, and 11 bases stayed unmatched. The CDR3 runs to 16 residues. CDR3 in DNA: TGCGCCAGCAGCCCACGAGGCGGACGGGGGGCCTACGAGCAGTACTTA. This encodes CASSPRGGRGAYEQYL.

About this clonotype: One junction end does not reproduce the germline sequence, and a read error may be involved. V is TRBV6-1 and J is TRBJ2-7; TRBD1 agrees at 7 bases. Per germline, CDR1 MNHNS and CDR2 SASEGT. This CDR3 spans 15 amino acids. CDR3 loop: CASSEAPGQSYEQYF. CDR3 bases: TGTGCCAGCAGCGAAGCGCCGGGACAGAGCTACGAGCAGTACTTC.